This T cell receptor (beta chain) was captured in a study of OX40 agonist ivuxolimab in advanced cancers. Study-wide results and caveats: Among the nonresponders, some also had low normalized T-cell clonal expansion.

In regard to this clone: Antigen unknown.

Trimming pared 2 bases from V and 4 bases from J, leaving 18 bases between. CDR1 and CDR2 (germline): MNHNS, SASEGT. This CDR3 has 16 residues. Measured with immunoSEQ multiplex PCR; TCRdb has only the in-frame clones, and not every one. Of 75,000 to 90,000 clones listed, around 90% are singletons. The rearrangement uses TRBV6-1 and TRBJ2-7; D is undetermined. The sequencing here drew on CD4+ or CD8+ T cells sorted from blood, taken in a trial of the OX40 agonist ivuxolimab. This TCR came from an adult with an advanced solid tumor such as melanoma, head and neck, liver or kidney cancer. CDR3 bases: TGTGCCAGCAGTGAATGGAGCGATCGAATGAAATACGAGCAGTACGTC. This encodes CASSEWSDRMKYEQYV.